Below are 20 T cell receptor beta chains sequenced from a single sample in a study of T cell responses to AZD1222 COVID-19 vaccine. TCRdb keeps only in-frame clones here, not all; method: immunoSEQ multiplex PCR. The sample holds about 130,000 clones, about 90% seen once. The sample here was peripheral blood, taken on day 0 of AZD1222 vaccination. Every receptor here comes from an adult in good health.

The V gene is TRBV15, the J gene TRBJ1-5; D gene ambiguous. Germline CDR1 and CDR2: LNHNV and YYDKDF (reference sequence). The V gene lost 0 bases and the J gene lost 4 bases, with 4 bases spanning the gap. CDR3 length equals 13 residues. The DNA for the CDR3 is TGTGCCACCAGCAGAGACGTTAATCAGCCCCAGCATTTT. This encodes CATSRDVNQPQHF.

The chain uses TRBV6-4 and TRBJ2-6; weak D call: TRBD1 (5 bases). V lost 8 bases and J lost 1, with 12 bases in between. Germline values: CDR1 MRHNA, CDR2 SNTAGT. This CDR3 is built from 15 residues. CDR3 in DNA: TGTGCCAGCGCCATAGACAGTTCTGGGGCCAACGTCCTGACTTTC. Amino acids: CASAIDSSGANVLTF.

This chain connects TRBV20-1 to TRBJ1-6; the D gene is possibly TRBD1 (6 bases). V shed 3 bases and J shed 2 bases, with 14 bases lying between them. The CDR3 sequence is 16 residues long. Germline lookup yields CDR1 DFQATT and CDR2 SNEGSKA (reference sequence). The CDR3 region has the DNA TGCAGTGCTAGTCAACTCCAGGGGCCCTATAATTCACCCCTCCACTTT. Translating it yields CSASQLQGPYNSPLHF.

The CDR3: CASSLRGTVGGTIYF. The CDR3, as DNA: TGTGCCAGCAGCTTACGGGGGACTGTTGGTGGCACCATATATTTT. The rearrangement joins TRBV7-8 to TRBJ1-3; D is perhaps TRBD1 (5 bases). The CDR3 sequence is 15 residues long. V dropped 2 bases and J dropped 9 bases, with 17 bases sitting between them. CDR1 is SGHVS and CDR2 is FQNEAQ in the germline V gene.

The CDR3 DNA is TGTGCCAGCACCCGGGGGCAGGGCTCTCACAATGAGCAGTTCTTC. Protein sequence: CASTRGQGSHNEQFF. This chain uses TRBV2 with TRBJ2-1; D may match TRBD1 or TRBD2 (6 bases each). This CDR3 region has 15 residues. The germline V gene has CDR1 SNHLY and CDR2 FYNNEI. V was pared by 7 bases and J by 5 bases, with 18 bases between.

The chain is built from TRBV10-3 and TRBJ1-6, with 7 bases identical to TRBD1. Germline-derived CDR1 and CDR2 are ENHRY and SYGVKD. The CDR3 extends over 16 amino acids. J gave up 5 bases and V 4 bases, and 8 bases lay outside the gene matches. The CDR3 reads CAISALGGQNNSPLHF. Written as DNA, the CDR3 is TGTGCCATCAGTGCCCTGGGGGGACAGAATAATTCACCCCTCCACTTT.

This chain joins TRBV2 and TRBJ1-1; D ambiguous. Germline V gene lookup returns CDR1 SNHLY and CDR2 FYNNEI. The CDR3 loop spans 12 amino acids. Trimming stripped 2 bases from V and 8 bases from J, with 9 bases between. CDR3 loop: CASSEMAREAFF. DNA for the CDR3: TGTGCCAGCAGTGAAATGGCGAGAGAAGCTTTCTTT. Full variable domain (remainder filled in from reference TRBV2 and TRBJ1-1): EPEVTQTPSHQVTQMGQEVILRCVPISNHLYFYWYRQILGQKVEFLVSFYNNEISEKSEIFDDQFSVERPDGSNFTLKIRSTKLEDSAMYFCASSEMAREAFFGQGTRLTVV.

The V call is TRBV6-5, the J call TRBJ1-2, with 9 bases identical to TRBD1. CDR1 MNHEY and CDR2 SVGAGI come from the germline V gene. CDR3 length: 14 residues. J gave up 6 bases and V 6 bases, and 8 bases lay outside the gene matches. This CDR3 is CASSRDRVRDGYTF. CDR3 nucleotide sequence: TGTGCCAGCAGCAGGGACAGGGTGCGGGATGGCTACACCTTC.

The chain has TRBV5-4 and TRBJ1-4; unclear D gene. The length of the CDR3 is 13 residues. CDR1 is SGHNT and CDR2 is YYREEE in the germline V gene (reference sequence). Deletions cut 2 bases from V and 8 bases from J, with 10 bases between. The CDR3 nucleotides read TGTGCCAGCAGCTTCAAAGGAGAAGAAAAACTGTTTTTT. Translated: CASSFKGEEKLFF.

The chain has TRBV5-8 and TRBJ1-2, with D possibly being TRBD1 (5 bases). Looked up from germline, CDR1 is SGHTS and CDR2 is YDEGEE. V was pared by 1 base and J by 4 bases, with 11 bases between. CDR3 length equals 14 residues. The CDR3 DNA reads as TGTGCCAGCAGCTTGCTAGCGGGGGGCTATGGCTACACCTTC. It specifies CASSLLAGGYGYTF.

CDR3 loop: CASSWAGGTASTDTQYF. In DNA, the CDR3 is TGTGCCAGCAGCTGGGCGGGGGGCACAGCGAGCACAGATACGCAGTATTTT. The J gene is TRBJ2-3, the V gene TRBV6-2 or TRBV6-3; TRBD2 agrees at 8 bases. Germline trimming cut 6 bases from V and 0 bases from J; bases unmatched to any gene: 11. The CDR3 has 17 residues. Germline V gene sequence: CDR1 MNHEY, CDR2 SVGEGT.

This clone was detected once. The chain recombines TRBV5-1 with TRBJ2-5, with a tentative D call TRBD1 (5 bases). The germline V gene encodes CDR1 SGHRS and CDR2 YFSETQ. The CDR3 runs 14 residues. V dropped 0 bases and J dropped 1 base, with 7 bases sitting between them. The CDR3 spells CASSLGQIQETQYF. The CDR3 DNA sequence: TGCGCCAGCAGCTTGGGACAGATCCAAGAGACCCAGTACTTC.

CDR3 region: CASSYMGEGAQYF. CDR3 nucleotide sequence: TGTGCCAGCAGTTACATGGGGGAGGGGGCCCAGTACTTC. The chain recombines TRBV6-5 with TRBJ2-5, with D maybe TRBD2 (7 bases). The CDR3 is 13 amino acids. Per germline, CDR1 MNHEY and CDR2 SVGAGI. V lost 2 bases and J 9 bases, leaving 13 bases between the germline ends.

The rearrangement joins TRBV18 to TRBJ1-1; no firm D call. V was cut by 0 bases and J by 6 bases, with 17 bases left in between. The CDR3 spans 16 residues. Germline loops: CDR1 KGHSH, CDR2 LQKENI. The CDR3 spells CASSPPLTQKVSEAFF. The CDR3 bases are TGTGCCAGCTCACCACCGCTGACTCAGAAAGTTTCTGAAGCTTTCTTT. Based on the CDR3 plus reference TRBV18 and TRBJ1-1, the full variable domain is NAGVMQNPRHLVRRRGQEARLRCSPMKGHSHVYWYRQLPEEGLKFMVYLQKENIIDESGMPKERFSAEFPKEGPSILRIQQVVRGDSAAYFCASSPPLTQKVSEAFFGQGTRLTVV.

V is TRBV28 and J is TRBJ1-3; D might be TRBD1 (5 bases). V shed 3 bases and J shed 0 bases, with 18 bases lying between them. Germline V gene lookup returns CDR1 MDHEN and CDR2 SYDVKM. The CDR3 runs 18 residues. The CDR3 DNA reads TGTGCCAGCAGTTTCTTACGCCAGGGCCTCCGCTCTGGAAACACCATATATTTT. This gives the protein CASSFLRQGLRSGNTIYF.

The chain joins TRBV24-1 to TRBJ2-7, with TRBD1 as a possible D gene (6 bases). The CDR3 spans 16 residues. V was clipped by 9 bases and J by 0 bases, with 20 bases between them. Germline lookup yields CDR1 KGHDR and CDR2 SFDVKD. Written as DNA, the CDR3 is TGTGCCACCGAACTGGTCAGGACAGAGAGCTCCTACGAGCAGTACTTC. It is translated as CATELVRTESSYEQYF.

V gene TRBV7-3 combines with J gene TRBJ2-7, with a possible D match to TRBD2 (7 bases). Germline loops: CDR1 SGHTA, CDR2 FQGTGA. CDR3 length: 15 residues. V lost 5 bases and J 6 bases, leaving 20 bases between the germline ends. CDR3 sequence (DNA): TGTGCCAGCAGCCCCCGGGGAGGGGGAACCCTCGAGCAGTACTTC. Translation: CASSPRGGGTLEQYF.

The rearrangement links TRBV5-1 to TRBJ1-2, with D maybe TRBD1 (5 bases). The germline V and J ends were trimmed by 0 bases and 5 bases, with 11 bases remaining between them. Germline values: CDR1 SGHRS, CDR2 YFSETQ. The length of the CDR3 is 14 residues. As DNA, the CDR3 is TGCGCCAGCAGCTTGGGACAGAGAGAATATGGCTACACCTTC. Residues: CASSLGQREYGYTF.

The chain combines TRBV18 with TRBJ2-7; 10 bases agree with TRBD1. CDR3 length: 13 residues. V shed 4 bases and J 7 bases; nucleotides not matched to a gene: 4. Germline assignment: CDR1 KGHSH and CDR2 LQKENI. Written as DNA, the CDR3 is TGTGCCAGCTCACGGGACAGGGGAGTAGAGCAGTACTTC. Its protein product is CASSRDRGVEQYF.

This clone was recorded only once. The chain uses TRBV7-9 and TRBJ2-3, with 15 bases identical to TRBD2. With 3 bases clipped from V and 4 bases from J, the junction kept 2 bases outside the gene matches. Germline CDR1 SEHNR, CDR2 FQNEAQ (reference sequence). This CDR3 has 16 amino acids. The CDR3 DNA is TGTGCCAGCAGCTTCGGGACTAGCGGGGGGCCAGATACGCAGTATTTT. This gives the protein CASSFGTSGGPDTQYF.